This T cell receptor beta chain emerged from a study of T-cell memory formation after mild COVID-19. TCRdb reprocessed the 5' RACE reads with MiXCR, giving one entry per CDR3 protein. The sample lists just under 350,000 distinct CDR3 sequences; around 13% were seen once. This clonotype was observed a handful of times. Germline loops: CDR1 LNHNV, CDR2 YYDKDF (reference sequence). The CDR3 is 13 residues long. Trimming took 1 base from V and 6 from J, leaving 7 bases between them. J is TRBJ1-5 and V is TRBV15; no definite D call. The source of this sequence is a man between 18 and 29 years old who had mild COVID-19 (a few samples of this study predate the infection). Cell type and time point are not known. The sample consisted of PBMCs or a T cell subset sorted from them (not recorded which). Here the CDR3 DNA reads TGTGCCACCAGCAGAGGAAGTGGTCAGCCCCAGCATTTT. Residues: CATSRGSGQPQHF.